These 29 T cell receptor beta chains were all obtained from the same sample, sequenced in a study of PD-1 blockade in classical Hodgkin lymphoma. No patient escaped relapse after autologous stem cell transplantation, and brentuximab vedotin exposure varied. Only in-frame clones appear in the TCRdb table, and some are missing; sequencing was by immunoSEQ multiplex PCR. Among about 4,300 clones listed, 63% were seen once. Here the sequenced sample was peripheral blood mononuclear cells (PBMCs), taken at baseline. These receptors were obtained from a human donor with classical Hodgkin lymphoma.

This clone was observed a few times. V and J are TRBV9 and TRBJ2-3; no clear D. V shed 3 bases and J shed 1 base, with 6 bases lying between them. The germline CDR1 and CDR2 sequences are SGDLS and YYNGEE. This CDR3 is 13 amino acids long. DNA for the CDR3: TGTGCCAGCAGCGGCTGGGGCACAGATACGCAGTATTTT. Translation: CASSGWGTDTQYF.

This clone was seen just once. The chain joins TRBV7-9 to TRBJ2-3; the match to TRBD1 covers 9 bases. Germline values: CDR1 SEHNR, CDR2 FQNEAQ (reference sequence). The CDR3 contains 16 residues. The J segment lost 0 bases and the V segment lost 6 bases, leaving 7 bases of the junction unmatched. CDR3: CASSSQGATSTDTQYF. The CDR3 DNA reads TGTGCCAGCAGTTCACAGGGGGCGACGAGCACAGATACGCAGTATTTT.

The chain has TRBV7-8 and TRBJ2-1; unclear D gene. The germline V gene encodes CDR1 SGHVS and CDR2 FQNEAQ. This CDR3 region has 14 residues. The ends were cut back, 3 bases at V and 8 bases at J, with 14 bases in the middle. The CDR3 reads CASSFTVSPHEQFF. The DNA for the CDR3 is TGTGCCAGCAGCTTTACCGTTAGTCCCCATGAGCAGTTCTTC. Supplemented by reference TRBV7-8 and TRBJ2-1, the full variable domain reads GAGVSQSPRYKVAKRGQDVALRCDPISGHVSLFWYQQALGQGPEFLTYFQNEAQLDKSGLPSDRFFAERPEGSVSTLKIQRTQQEDSAVYLCASSFTVSPHEQFFGPGTRLTVL.

The rearrangement joins TRBV27 to TRBJ1-1; 7 nucleotides agree with TRBD1. Trimming cost V 5 bases and J 5 bases; bases outside gene matches: 5. The CDR3 has 13 residues. CDR1 is MNHEY and CDR2 is SMNVEV in the germline V gene (reference sequence). The chain's CDR3 is CASSTTGRTEAFF. For the CDR3, the DNA is TGTGCCAGCAGTACGACAGGGCGGACTGAAGCTTTCTTT.

The gene calls are TRBV7-8 and TRBJ2-7, with 7 bases lining up with TRBD1. Trimming at V came to 3 bases and at J to 2 bases, leaving 4 bases not matched to a gene. Germline CDR1 and CDR2: SGHVS and FQNEAQ. The CDR3 is made up of 14 amino acids. This chain's CDR3 is CASSLWTGAYEQYF. The CDR3 nucleotides are TGTGCCAGCAGCTTGTGGACAGGAGCCTACGAGCAGTACTTC.

V gene TRBV27 combines with J gene TRBJ2-1; D possibly corresponds to TRBD2 (6 bases). Trimming took off 6 bases at V and 5 bases at J, with 17 bases between the two ends. This CDR3 region has 15 residues. The germline V gene encodes CDR1 MNHEY and CDR2 SMNVEV (reference sequence). Written as DNA, the CDR3 is TGTGCCAGCAGATCAGTCGGCGGGGTCCACAATGAGCAGTTCTTC. Amino acid sequence: CASRSVGGVHNEQFF.

In its sample, this clone was seen a few times. The chain joins TRBV6-6 to TRBJ2-5; 7 bases agree with TRBD2. Trimming cost V 4 bases and J 1 base; bases outside gene matches: 6. The CDR3 is 15 amino acids. The V gene's germline CDR1 is MNHNY and CDR2 SVGAGI (reference sequence). The CDR3 DNA reads as TGTGCCAGCAGTTCCTTTGCGGGAGTCCAAGAGACCCAGTACTTC. Residues: CASSSFAGVQETQYF.

The chain joins TRBV6-1 to TRBJ1-1; TRBD1 agrees at 8 bases. With 5 bases clipped from V and 5 bases from J, the junction kept 4 bases outside the gene matches. This CDR3 spans 13 amino acids. Per the germline V gene, CDR1 is MNHNS and CDR2 is SASEGT. CDR3 sequence: CASSLQGATEAFF. The CDR3 region has the DNA TGTGCCAGCAGTTTGCAGGGGGCGACTGAAGCTTTCTTT.

This clone was recorded a few times. This rearrangement joins TRBV5-4 to TRBJ2-4; 9 bases agree with TRBD1. This CDR3 comprises 15 residues. CDR1 and CDR2 (germline): SGHNT, YYREEE (reference sequence). V gave up 4 bases and J gave up 8 bases; unmatched junction bases: 10. CDR3 in DNA: TGTGCCAGCAGCGAACCGGGGACAGGGAAGGACATTCAGTACTTC. Protein: CASSEPGTGKDIQYF.

V and J are TRBV30 and TRBJ1-5; weak D call: TRBD1 (5 bases). Germline V gene sequence: CDR1 GTSNPN, CDR2 SVGIG (reference sequence). V gave up 0 bases and J gave up 3 bases, with 12 bases separating them. The CDR3 totals 15 residues. The chain's CDR3 is CAWSVGQGYNQPQHF. The CDR3 DNA sequence: TGTGCCTGGAGTGTAGGCCAGGGATACAATCAGCCCCAGCATTTT.

A remark on this clone: A read error may account for a junction end that differs from germline. The chain couples TRBV28 to TRBJ2-1; weak D call: TRBD1 (5 bases). The germline V gene encodes CDR1 MDHEN and CDR2 SYDVKM. The CDR3 is made up of 13 amino acids. The CDR3 region is CASSFQGYSEQFF. In DNA form, the CDR3 reads TGTGCCAGCAGTTTTCAGGGCTACAGTGAGCAGTTCTTC.

This clone was found a few times. The CDR3 nucleotides read TGTGCCAGCAGTTCCATAGCGCCGGAGCAGTACTTC. It translates to CASSSIAPEQYF. The chain couples TRBV6-8 to TRBJ2-7; possibly TRBD2 for D (5 bases). Germline lookup yields CDR1 MNHGY and CDR2 SAAAGT. CDR3 length: 12 residues. Trimming took off 4 bases at V and 7 bases at J, with 11 bases between the two ends.

This chain connects TRBV7-9 to TRBJ2-6; 7 bases match TRBD1. Trimming took 6 bases from V and 4 from J; bases not matched to a gene: 9. This CDR3 comprises 16 residues. In germline, CDR1 is SEHNR, CDR2 FQNEAQ (reference sequence). CDR3 loop: CASSRRQGSGANVLTF. CDR3 coding DNA: TGTGCCAGCAGTCGGAGACAGGGCTCCGGGGCCAACGTCCTGACTTTC.

This clone was seen a single time. The chain employs TRBV13 and TRBJ2-3; 11 bases agree with TRBD1. After removal of 2 bases from V and 5 bases from J, the junction contained 12 bases not matched to a gene. CDR3 length: 18 amino acids. Germline CDR1 and CDR2: PRHDT and FYEKMQ (reference sequence). CDR3 protein: CASSLWRTGGVGGDTQYF. The DNA for the CDR3 is TGTGCCAGCAGCTTATGGAGGACAGGGGGCGTCGGTGGAGATACGCAGTATTTT.

This clone was seen once. The chain has TRBV19 and TRBJ1-5; D is unresolved. Germline V gene data show CDR1 as LNHDA and CDR2 as SQIVND (reference sequence). The CDR3 sequence is 12 residues long. The V end lost 5 bases, the J end lost 3 bases, and 5 bases lay between the germline ends. CDR3 loop: CASSGSNQPQHF. Written as DNA, the CDR3 is TGTGCCAGTAGTGGCTCCAATCAGCCCCAGCATTTT.

Of note for this clone: This same CDR3 is encoded by further DNA sequences in the sample. The V and J genes are TRBV11-2 and TRBJ1-6; D uncertain. V gave up 2 bases and J gave up 6 bases, with 11 bases separating them. The germline V gene encodes CDR1 SGHAT and CDR2 FQNNGV. This CDR3 region has 15 residues. The DNA for the CDR3 is TGTGCCAGCAGCTTATCGGGTTCGCGTAATTCACCCCTCCACTTT. Translating it yields CASSLSGSRNSPLHF.

This sequence joins TRBV7-9 and TRBJ2-4; D remains unclear. The length of the CDR3 is 11 residues. Per the germline V gene, CDR1 is SEHNR and CDR2 is FQNEAQ (reference sequence). Trimming took off 5 bases at V and 11 bases at J, with 10 bases between the two ends. The CDR3 DNA sequence: TGTGCCAGCAGCCCCGGCCCATTTCAGTACTTC. Protein sequence: CASSPGPFQYF.

This chain connects TRBV27 to TRBJ2-7; TRBD1 aligns across 7 bases. The germline CDR1 and CDR2 sequences are MNHEY and SMNVEV (reference sequence). The J segment lost 6 bases and the V segment lost 4 bases, leaving 12 bases of the junction unmatched. This CDR3 has 15 residues. CDR3 sequence reads: CASSSPWDSRTEQYF. The DNA of the CDR3 is TGTGCCAGCAGTTCCCCCTGGGACAGCCGGACCGAGCAGTACTTC.

The gene calls are TRBV30 and TRBJ1-1; D not resolved. Germline-derived CDR1 and CDR2 are GTSNPN and SVGIG (reference sequence). V gave up 6 bases and J gave up 6 bases, with 14 bases separating them. This CDR3 has 12 amino acids. The CDR3 reads CACSSLGPEAFF. The CDR3 region has the DNA TGTGCCTGCTCGAGCCTGGGTCCTGAAGCTTTCTTT.

This clone was detected once. The CDR3 DNA follows: TGTGCCAGCAGCCCTCATAGCGGGGGTATGGGCGGGGAGCTGTTTTTT. This encodes CASSPHSGGMGGELFF. The V call is TRBV9, the J call TRBJ2-2; TRBD2 matches 9 bases. In germline, CDR1 is SGDLS, CDR2 YYNGEE. The CDR3 loop spans 16 amino acids. After removal of 4 bases from V and 7 bases from J, the junction contained 11 bases not matched to a gene. Combining the CDR3 with reference TRBV9 and TRBJ2-2 gives the whole variable domain DSGVTQTPKHLITATGQRVTLRCSPRSGDLSVYWYQQSLDQGLQFLIQYYNGEERAKGNILERFSAQQFPDLHSELNLSSLELGDSALYFCASSPHSGGMGGELFFGEGSRLTVL.

This clone came up a few times. Other DNA sequences of this sample code for an identical CDR3. This sequence joins TRBV29-1 and TRBJ2-7; the match to TRBD2 covers 7 bases. V shed 1 base and J 2 bases; nucleotides not matched to a gene: 11. CDR3 length: 16 amino acids. CDR1 is SQVTM and CDR2 is ANQGSEA in the germline V gene. CDR3 sequence reads: CSVEAPRSGATYEQYF. CDR3 DNA: TGCAGCGTTGAAGCCCCTAGGAGCGGGGCGACCTACGAGCAGTACTTC.

This sequence joins TRBV19 and TRBJ1-1; TRBD1 is a possible D gene (5 bases). With 6 bases removed from V and 1 base from J, the gap between germline ends came to 9 bases. CDR3 size: 13 residues. Looked up from germline, CDR1 is LNHDA and CDR2 is SQIVND (reference sequence). This chain's CDR3 is CASSLGRNTEAFF. Here the CDR3 DNA reads TGTGCCAGTAGCTTGGGACGGAACACTGAAGCTTTCTTT.

The chain carries TRBV19 and TRBJ1-1; TRBD1 might be the D (6 bases). The CDR3 is 13 amino acids. Germline assignment: CDR1 LNHDA and CDR2 SQIVND (reference sequence). V lost 5 bases and J lost 7, with 14 bases in between. CDR3 coding DNA: TGTGCCAGTAGTTTCCGTGGAGGGGGTGAAGCTTTCTTT. Translated: CASSFRGGGEAFF.

The gene calls are TRBV7-9 and TRBJ2-5; D call uncertain. The CDR3 runs to 14 residues. Germline values: CDR1 SEHNR, CDR2 FQNEAQ (reference sequence). V lost 1 base to trimming and J lost 2 bases, with 8 bases between them. The CDR3 DNA follows: TGTGCCAGCAGCTTAGATATTATTCAAGAGACCCAGTACTTC. Protein product: CASSLDIIQETQYF.

This clone came up once. This sequence joins TRBV11-3 and TRBJ1-1; D possibly corresponds to TRBD1 (6 bases). Germline CDR1 SGHNT, CDR2 YENEEA. The CDR3 contains 11 residues. Trimming took 6 bases from V and 4 from J, leaving 6 bases between them. Written as DNA, the CDR3 is TGTGCCAGCAGGACAGGCACTGAAGCTTTCTTT. Residues: CASRTGTEAFF.

This clone was seen only once. The V gene is TRBV19, the J gene TRBJ2-1, with 7 positions matching TRBD1. CDR1 and CDR2 (germline): LNHDA, SQIVND (reference sequence). This CDR3 comprises 12 residues. Germline trimming cut 8 bases from V and 7 bases from J; bases unmatched to any gene: 5. In nucleotides, the CDR3 is TGTGCCAGTCGGACAGGTGTAAATGAGCAGTTCTTC. Protein sequence: CASRTGVNEQFF.

V usage is TRBV21-1 and J usage is TRBJ2-7; the table calls TRBD1, which could not be checked here. TRBV21-1 is classified as a pseudogene. The CDR3 spans 14 residues. The CDR3 region has the DNA TGTGCCAGCACCAACCGAGACAGGGGCTACGAGCAGTACTTC. Translation: CASTNRDRGYEQYF.

This clone was seen a few times. The chain employs TRBV27 and TRBJ2-7; D gene ambiguous. Germline V gene lookup returns CDR1 MNHEY and CDR2 SMNVEV (reference sequence). V gave up 4 bases and J gave up 0 bases, with 7 bases separating them. The CDR3 covers 13 residues. The DNA for the CDR3 is TGTGCCAGCAGTTCTAGGTTCTCCTACGAGCAGTACTTC. The encoded protein is CASSSRFSYEQYF.

CDR3 in DNA: TGTGCCATCCACCGGGAGGTTGACAATGAGCAGTTCTTC. Translated, it gives CAIHREVDNEQFF. The rearrangement joins TRBV10-3 to TRBJ2-1; 7 nucleotides line up with TRBD2. The germline V gene encodes CDR1 ENHRY and CDR2 SYGVKD. CDR3 length: 13 amino acids. After removal of 8 bases from V and 5 bases from J, the junction contained 6 bases not matched to a gene.